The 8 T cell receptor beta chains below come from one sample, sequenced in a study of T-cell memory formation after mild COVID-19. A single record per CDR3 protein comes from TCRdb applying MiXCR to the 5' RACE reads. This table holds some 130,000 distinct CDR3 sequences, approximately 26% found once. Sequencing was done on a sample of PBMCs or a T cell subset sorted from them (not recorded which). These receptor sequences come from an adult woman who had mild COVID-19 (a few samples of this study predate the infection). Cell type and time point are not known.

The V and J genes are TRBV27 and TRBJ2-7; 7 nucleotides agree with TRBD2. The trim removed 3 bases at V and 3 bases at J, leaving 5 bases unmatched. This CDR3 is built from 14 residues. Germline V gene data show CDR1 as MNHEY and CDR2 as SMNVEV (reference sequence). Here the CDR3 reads CASSFAGEGYEQYF. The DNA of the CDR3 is TGTGCCAGCAGTTTCGCGGGAGAGGGCTACGAGCAGTACTTC.

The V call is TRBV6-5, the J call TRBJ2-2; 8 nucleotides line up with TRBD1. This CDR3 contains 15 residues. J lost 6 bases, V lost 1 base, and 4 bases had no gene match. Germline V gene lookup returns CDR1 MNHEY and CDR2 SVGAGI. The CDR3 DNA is TGTGCCAGCAGTTACTGGGCAGGGGGCGCCGGGGAGCTGTTTTTT. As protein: CASSYWAGGAGELFF.

CDR3 coding DNA: TGCAGTGCTAGAGCCTTTACTAGCGGGGGGACCCATGAGCAGTTCTTC. This translates into CSARAFTSGGTHEQFF. The chain couples TRBV20-1 to TRBJ2-1; 12 bases align to TRBD2. V lost 1 base, J lost 8 bases, and 9 bases stayed unmatched. This CDR3 has 16 amino acids. From germline, CDR1 is DFQATT and CDR2 SNEGSKA (reference sequence).

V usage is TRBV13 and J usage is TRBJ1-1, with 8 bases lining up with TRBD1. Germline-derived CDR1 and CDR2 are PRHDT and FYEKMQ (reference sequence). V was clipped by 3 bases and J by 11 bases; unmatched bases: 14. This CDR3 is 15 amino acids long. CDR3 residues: CASSFRQGRSLRAFF. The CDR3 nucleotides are TGTGCCAGCAGCTTTAGACAGGGGAGGAGCTTGAGGGCTTTCTTT.

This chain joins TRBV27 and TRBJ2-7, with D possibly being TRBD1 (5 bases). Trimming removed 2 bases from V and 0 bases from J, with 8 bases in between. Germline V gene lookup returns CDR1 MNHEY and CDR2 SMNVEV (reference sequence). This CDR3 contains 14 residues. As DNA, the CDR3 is TGTGCCAGCAGTTTAGGACAAGACTCCTACGAGCAGTACTTC. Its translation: CASSLGQDSYEQYF.

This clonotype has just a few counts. CDR3: CSALPTIRGGAYGYTF. Here the CDR3 DNA reads TGCAGTGCTCTCCCCACAATCCGTGGGGGCGCCTATGGCTACACCTTC. J is TRBJ1-2 and V is TRBV20-1, with a weak D call TRBD1 (6 bases). The CDR3 sequence is 16 residues long. Germline CDR1 DFQATT, CDR2 SNEGSKA (reference sequence). The germline V and J ends were trimmed by 5 bases and 4 bases, with 23 bases remaining between them.

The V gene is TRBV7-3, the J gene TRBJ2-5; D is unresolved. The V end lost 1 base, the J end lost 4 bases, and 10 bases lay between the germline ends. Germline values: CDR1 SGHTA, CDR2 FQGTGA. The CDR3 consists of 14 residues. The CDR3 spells CASSLIPDGETQYF. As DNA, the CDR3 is TGTGCCAGCAGCTTAATCCCGGACGGAGAGACCCAGTACTTC.

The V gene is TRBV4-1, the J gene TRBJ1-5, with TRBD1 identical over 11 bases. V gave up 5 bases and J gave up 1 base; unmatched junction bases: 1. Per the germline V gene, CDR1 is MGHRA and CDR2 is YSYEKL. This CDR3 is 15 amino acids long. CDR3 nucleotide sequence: TGCGCCAGCAGCGGACAGGGGGCCAGCAATCAGCCCCAGCATTTT. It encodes CASSGQGASNQPQHF.